This T cell receptor beta chain emerged from a study of T cell responses to AZD1222 COVID-19 vaccine. Study-level findings and limits: Spike-specific TCR depth and breadth grew after two AZD1222 doses.

Measured with immunoSEQ multiplex PCR; TCRdb has only the in-frame clones, and not every one. The profile shows about 180,000 clones, approximately 94% of them singletons. Some second doses came at about 4 weeks and others at about 12 weeks; these were pooled. As concerns this clone: No antigen is known for it.

The CDR3 spans 13 residues. The V gene's germline CDR1 is SEHNR and CDR2 FQNEAQ (reference sequence). V lost 7 bases to trimming and J lost 8 bases; unmatched junction nucleotides: 8. The rearrangement joins TRBV7-9 to TRBJ1-3; 7 bases line up with TRBD1. The TCR comes from an adult who received the AZD1222 COVID-19 vaccine. Material: peripheral blood, obtained 28 days after the second AZD1222 dose. The CDR3 DNA is TGTGCCAGCACCCTCCGGGACAGAGACACCATATATTTT. The encoded protein is CASTLRDRDTIYF.